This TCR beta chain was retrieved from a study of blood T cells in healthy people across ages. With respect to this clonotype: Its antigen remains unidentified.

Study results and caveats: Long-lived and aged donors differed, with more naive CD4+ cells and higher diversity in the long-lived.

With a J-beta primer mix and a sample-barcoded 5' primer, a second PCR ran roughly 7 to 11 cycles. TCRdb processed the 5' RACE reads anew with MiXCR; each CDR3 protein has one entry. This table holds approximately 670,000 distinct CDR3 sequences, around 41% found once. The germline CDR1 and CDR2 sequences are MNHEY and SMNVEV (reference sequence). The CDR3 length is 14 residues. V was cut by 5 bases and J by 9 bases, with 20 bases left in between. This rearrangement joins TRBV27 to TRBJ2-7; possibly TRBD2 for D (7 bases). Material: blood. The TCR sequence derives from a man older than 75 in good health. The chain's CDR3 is CASSAQGRASGQYF. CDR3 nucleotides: TGTGCCAGCAGTGCTCAGGGGAGGGCTTCGGGGCAGTACTTC.